The 17 T cell receptor beta chains below all came from one sample that was sequenced in a study of T-cell reconstitution after alpha-beta-depleted transplantation in children. Unique molecular identifiers tagged the TCRbeta library. TCRdb independently ran MiXCR on the PCR reads; one entry per CDR3 protein. The data show roughly 790,000 distinct CDR3 sequences, roughly 16% seen once. The sequenced sample was PBMCs, mostly from graft donor cells, obtained 360 days after TCRalphabeta/CD19-depleted stem cell transplant. The origin of the receptors is a male patient under 18 who had a stem cell transplant for acute lymphoblastic leukemia, so the T cells may come from the graft donor.

This clonotype was counted ten times or more. The chain couples TRBV6-1 to TRBJ2-3; 13 nucleotides match TRBD2. The germline V gene encodes CDR1 MNHNS and CDR2 SASEGT. Germline trimming cut 7 bases from V and 4 bases from J; bases unmatched to any gene: 5. The CDR3 is made up of 15 amino acids. This CDR3 is CASTLTSGRPDTQYF. CDR3 coding DNA: TGTGCCAGCACCTTGACTAGCGGGAGGCCAGATACGCAGTATTTT.

The CDR3 DNA sequence: TGTGCCAGCAGAGGAGCGGGAGGGTACCCCTACAATGAGCAGTTCTTC. Its protein product is CASRGAGGYPYNEQFF. The V call is TRBV9, the J call TRBJ2-1; 10 bases agree with TRBD2. The V and J ends lost 5 bases and 2 bases, in that order; junction bases with no gene match: 7. The germline V gene has CDR1 SGDLS and CDR2 YYNGEE. The CDR3 contains 16 residues.

This chain connects TRBV4-1 to TRBJ2-2; 9 nucleotides agree with TRBD2. Unmatched junction bases numbered 6, after V lost 1 base and J lost 3 bases. This CDR3 has 17 amino acids. CDR1 is MGHRA, CDR2 YSYEKL, per germline. The CDR3 region has the DNA TGCGCCAGCAGCCAAGGGTCGGGACTAGCCGACACCGGGGAGCTGTTTTTT. Its translation is CASSQGSGLADTGELFF.

The gene calls are TRBV5-1 and TRBJ2-5; D ambiguous. Germline lookup yields CDR1 SGHRS and CDR2 YFSETQ. The CDR3 length is 14 residues. V dropped 2 bases and J dropped 1 base, with 9 bases sitting between them. The CDR3 reads CASSFTDIQETQYF. CDR3 in DNA: TGCGCCAGCAGCTTTACGGATATCCAAGAGACCCAGTACTTC.

This clonotype occurred a few times. The chain employs TRBV9 and TRBJ2-7; TRBD1 matches 10 bases. Per germline, CDR1 SGDLS and CDR2 YYNGEE. After removal of 0 bases from V and 5 bases from J, the junction contained 5 bases not matched to a gene. The CDR3 is 15 residues long. Here the CDR3 reads CASSVVSGQGNEQYF. Written as DNA, the CDR3 is TGTGCCAGCAGCGTAGTGTCGGGACAGGGGAACGAGCAGTACTTC.

This clonotype was counted between two and nine times. The chain employs TRBV7-9 and TRBJ1-4; D possibly corresponds to TRBD1 (5 bases). CDR3 length equals 14 residues. Per the germline V gene, CDR1 is SEHNR and CDR2 is FQNEAQ (reference sequence). V shed 4 bases and J shed 8 bases, with 14 bases lying between them. DNA for the CDR3: TGTGCCAGCAGCTCCGTCCCGGGACCCGAAAAACTGTTTTTT. It translates to CASSSVPGPEKLFF.

The V call is TRBV5-6, the J call TRBJ1-5, with a weak D call TRBD1 (5 bases). CDR1 is SGHDT, CDR2 YYEEEE, per germline. The CDR3 runs to 18 residues. V was trimmed by 0 bases and J by 5 bases, leaving 21 bases between them. CDR3 in DNA: TGTGCCAGCAGCTTGGGGGCCAGGGAGGGAGTAGTGGATCAGCCCCAGCATTTT. This encodes CASSLGAREGVVDQPQHF. Drawing the rest from reference TRBV5-6 and TRBJ1-5, the complete variable domain is DAGVTQSPTHLIKTRGQQVTLRCSPKSGHDTVSWYQQALGQGPQFIFQYYEEEERQRGNFPDRFSGHQFPNYSSELNVNALLLGDSALYLCASSLGAREGVVDQPQHFGDGTRLSIL.

In its sample, this clonotype was seen a few times. This chain's CDR3 is CASSLDRFFLNTEAFF. The CDR3 coding sequence is TGTGCCAGCAGCCTGGACAGGTTTTTTTTGAACACTGAAGCTTTCTTT. The chain joins TRBV5-6 to TRBJ1-1; the match to TRBD1 covers 7 bases. Looked up from germline, CDR1 is SGHDT and CDR2 is YYEEEE. This CDR3 is built from 16 residues. Losses at the gene ends were 4 bases for V and 0 bases for J; bases not matched to a gene: 9.

This clonotype was observed a handful of times. V and J are TRBV4-1 and TRBJ2-3, with D uncertain. Germline values: CDR1 MGHRA, CDR2 YSYEKL. Trimming took 3 bases from V and 2 from J, leaving 18 bases between them. The CDR3 has 17 amino acids. CDR3 amino acids: CASSQIPPRGATDTQYF. DNA of the CDR3: TGCGCCAGCAGCCAGATCCCCCCTAGAGGCGCCACAGATACGCAGTATTTT.

This clonotype came up a few times. The junction departs from the called germline gene at one end, perhaps through a read error. The chain employs TRBV5-5 and TRBJ2-3; tentatively, D is TRBD1 (6 bases). Germline CDR1 reads SGHKS; CDR2 reads YYEKEE (reference sequence). The CDR3 covers 17 residues. Here the CDR3 reads CASSWLGGTFRTATQYF. As DNA, the CDR3 is TGTGCCAGCAGCTGGCTTGGGGGCACCTTCCGCACAGCTACGCAGTATTTT.

The chain carries TRBV3-1 and TRBJ2-7; D call uncertain. V lost 3 bases and J lost 8, with 11 bases in between. Per the germline V gene, CDR1 is LGHDT and CDR2 is YNNKEL (reference sequence). This CDR3 is built from 12 residues. DNA of the CDR3: TGTGCCAGCAGCCACAGAACTCAGCAGCAGTACTTC. Translated: CASSHRTQQQYF.

This clonotype occurred a few times. The rearrangement links TRBV11-2 to TRBJ2-1, with D unresolved. V dropped 1 base and J dropped 7 bases, with 23 bases sitting between them. The CDR3 is made up of 18 amino acids. Germline V CDR1 and CDR2: SGHAT, FQNNGV. DNA of the CDR3: TGTGCCAGCAGCTTAGTTGGCCTTGTTTACGTAGCCCTAAATGAGCAGTTCTTC. As protein: CASSLVGLVYVALNEQFF.

This clonotype was seen a handful of times. J is TRBJ2-1 and V is TRBV11-1; 13 bases agree with TRBD2. The CDR3 runs 18 residues. The V gene end was trimmed by 5 bases and the J gene end by 4 bases; junction bases not matched to a gene: 11. Germline V CDR1 and CDR2: SGHAT, FQDESV (reference sequence). The CDR3: CASSRSGLAGVGYNEQFF. CDR3 nucleotide sequence: TGTGCCAGCAGCCGTTCCGGACTAGCGGGAGTAGGATACAATGAGCAGTTCTTC.

This clonotype was observed a handful of times. The V and J genes are TRBV12-3 or TRBV12-4 and TRBJ2-1, with TRBD2 matching over 7 bases. CDR3 length equals 15 residues. After removal of 5 bases from V and 3 bases from J, the junction contained 7 bases not matched to a gene. CDR3: CASSGVGGVYNEQFF. The CDR3 coding sequence is TGTGCCAGCAGTGGGGTGGGGGGGGTCTACAATGAGCAGTTCTTC.

This clonotype occurred a few times. The chain recombines TRBV5-6 with TRBJ2-6; 8 nucleotides align to TRBD1. The V segment lost 0 bases and the J segment 0 bases; nucleotides outside the gene matches: 11. This CDR3 is built from 20 residues. Germline values: CDR1 SGHDT, CDR2 YYEEEE. The CDR3 DNA is TGTGCCAGCAGCTTGGGGACAGGGTTAGGTGATGGCTCTGGGGCCAACGTCCTGACTTTC. Encoded protein: CASSLGTGLGDGSGANVLTF. The full variable domain, rest sourced from reference TRBV5-6 and TRBJ2-6, is DAGVTQSPTHLIKTRGQQVTLRCSPKSGHDTVSWYQQALGQGPQFIFQYYEEEERQRGNFPDRFSGHQFPNYSSELNVNALLLGDSALYLCASSLGTGLGDGSGANVLTFGAGSRLTVL.

The chain is built from TRBV5-5 and TRBJ2-2; 7 nucleotides match TRBD1. CDR1 is SGHKS and CDR2 is YYEKEE in the germline V gene (reference sequence). This CDR3 comprises 17 residues. The V gene end was trimmed by 4 bases and the J gene end by 6 bases; junction bases not matched to a gene: 15. In nucleotides, the CDR3 is TGTGCCAGCAGCAGTTCCTCGACAGGGCCTCTCTCCGGGGAGCTGTTTTTT. It codes for CASSSSSTGPLSGELFF. The full variable domain, completed using reference TRBV5-5 and TRBJ2-2, is DAGVTQSPTHLIKTRGQQVTLRCSPISGHKSVSWYQQVLGQGPQFIFQYYEKEERGRGNFPDRFSARQFPNYSSELNVNALLLGDSALYLCASSSSSTGPLSGELFFGEGSRLTVL.

This clonotype was counted only a few times. The rearrangement links TRBV7-2 to TRBJ2-3, with TRBD2 as a possible D gene (5 bases). This CDR3 spans 15 amino acids. V gave up 1 base and J gave up 4 bases, with 12 bases separating them. Germline V gives CDR1 SGHTA, CDR2 FQGNSA. CDR3 bases: TGTGCCAGCAGCTTAGGGGGTATCGGGGCAGATACGCAGTATTTT. Translation: CASSLGGIGADTQYF.